The 27 T cell receptor beta chains presented below share a single source sample, sequenced in a study of early T cells in non-severe SARS-CoV-2 infection (dated by TCRdb to about 2021). Receptors were amplified or captured by 5' RACE. Sequencing relied on a NextSeq 500. TCRdb ran its own pipeline on the public reads, namely fastp trimming at Q25 and MiXCR clone calling, and kept in-frame beta chains. Records with the same CDR3 protein are collapsed into one entry carrying the most frequent genes and DNA. The sample yields some 25,000 distinct CDR3 sequences; more than 3.5% were counted once. Jointly, the top ten make up around a sixth of the sample. Sequencing was done on a sample of whole blood. All receptors come from an adult who was a healthcare worker with PCR-confirmed SARS-CoV-2 infection or an uninfected control (not recorded which).

This clonotype was seen repeatedly, ten times or more. This chain links TRBV7-3 with TRBJ2-3, with a tentative D call TRBD2 (5 bases). V gave up 5 bases and J gave up 6 bases, with 12 bases separating them. CDR1 and CDR2 (germline): SGHTA, FQGTGA. The CDR3 is made up of 13 amino acids. The chain's CDR3 is CASSPTNSDTQYF. The CDR3 region has the DNA TGTGCCAGCAGCCCGACTAATTCGGATACGCAGTATTTT.

This clonotype came up many times. This chain joins TRBV20-1 and TRBJ2-7; TRBD2 might be the D (6 bases). Trimming took off 6 bases at V and 2 bases at J, with 17 bases between the two ends. The CDR3 loop spans 14 amino acids. Germline V CDR1 and CDR2: DFQATT, SNEGSKA (reference sequence). CDR3 amino acids: CSARTGTEPYEQYF. CDR3 sequence (DNA): TGCAGTGCCCGGACGGGGACTGAACCCTACGAGCAGTACTTC.

This clonotype was picked up many times. This chain links TRBV12-3 or TRBV12-4 with TRBJ2-1; TRBD1 matches at 10 bases. This CDR3 comprises 16 residues. Germline trimming cut 6 bases from V and 3 bases from J; bases unmatched to any gene: 8. CDR3 sequence reads: CASSPETGGRYNEQFF. Written as DNA, the CDR3 is TGTGCCAGCAGCCCGGAGACAGGGGGCCGCTACAATGAGCAGTTCTTC.

In this sample, this clonotype turned up many times. DNA for the CDR3: TGCAGTGCTAGACCGGGGCGGGGGGGCCGCACAGATACGCAGTATTTT. It specifies CSARPGRGGRTDTQYF. The chain uses TRBV20-1 and TRBJ2-3, with 9 bases aligning to TRBD2. J gave up 1 base and V 2 bases, and 7 bases lay outside the gene matches. This CDR3 has 16 residues. Per germline, CDR1 DFQATT and CDR2 SNEGSKA (reference sequence).

The sample holds a few counts of this clonotype. The chain recombines TRBV7-2 with TRBJ2-1; 11 nucleotides match TRBD2. The junction had 3 bases not matched to a gene; V was cut back by 2 bases and J by 6 bases. CDR1 is SGHTA, CDR2 FQGNSA, per germline. The CDR3 has 15 amino acids. The CDR3 DNA reads as TGTGCCAGCAGCTTAATAGCGGGAGGGTCCAATGAGCAGTTCTTC. It is translated as CASSLIAGGSNEQFF. Complete variable domain (other parts from reference TRBV7-2 and TRBJ2-1): GAGVSQSPSNKVTEKGKDVELRCDPISGHTALYWYRQSLGQGLEFLIYFQGNSAPDKSGLPSDRFSAERTGGSVSTLTIQRTQQEDSAVYLCASSLIAGGSNEQFFGPGTRLTVL.

This clonotype occurred many times. The chain carries TRBV11-1 and TRBJ2-1; D unresolved. This CDR3 is built from 15 residues. Trimming removed 3 bases at V and 7 bases at J, with 16 bases between. CDR1 and CDR2 (germline): SGHAT, FQDESV (reference sequence). CDR3 sequence (DNA): TGTGCCAGCAGCTTTTATGCGGACCCAGAGAATGAGCAGTTCTTC. It encodes CASSFYADPENEQFF.

The table lists this clonotype with many counts. V usage is TRBV9 and J usage is TRBJ2-3, with TRBD1 matching over 7 bases. Trimming cost V 3 bases and J 3 bases; bases outside gene matches: 7. The CDR3 runs 15 residues. Germline V CDR1 and CDR2: SGDLS, YYNGEE. This chain's CDR3 is CASSADRAGTDTQYF. CDR3 DNA sequence: TGTGCCAGCAGCGCCGACAGGGCAGGTACAGATACGCAGTATTTT.

This clonotype was observed many times. The chain uses TRBV7-2 and TRBJ2-1; TRBD1 agrees at 9 bases. There are 16 residues in the CDR3. The germline V gene encodes CDR1 SGHTA and CDR2 FQGNSA. With 7 bases clipped from V and 5 bases from J, the junction kept 12 bases outside the gene matches. DNA for the CDR3: TGTGCCAGCATCGTTCAAAGGGGACAGGGCAACAATGAGCAGTTCTTC. Protein: CASIVQRGQGNNEQFF. The whole variable domain, remainder taken from reference TRBV7-2 and TRBJ2-1, is GAGVSQSPSNKVTEKGKDVELRCDPISGHTALYWYRQSLGQGLEFLIYFQGNSAPDKSGLPSDRFSAERTGGSVSTLTIQRTQQEDSAVYLCASIVQRGQGNNEQFFGPGTRLTVL.

This clonotype occurred many times. The rearrangement uses TRBV9 and TRBJ1-2, with D uncertain. Trimming removed 4 bases at V and 2 bases at J, with 15 bases between. This CDR3 is built from 15 residues. The germline V gene encodes CDR1 SGDLS and CDR2 YYNGEE. CDR3 DNA: TGTGCCAGCAGCCTCACTTTGGGCAGAAACTATGGCTACACCTTC. Translating gives CASSLTLGRNYGYTF.

This clonotype is medium-sized (0.01 to 0.1%). The chain combines TRBV28 with TRBJ2-7; D uncertain. The CDR3 has 11 amino acids. The germline V and J ends were trimmed by 2 bases and 9 bases, with 8 bases remaining between them. The germline V gene encodes CDR1 MDHEN and CDR2 SYDVKM. For the CDR3, the DNA is TGTGCCAGCAGTTTAGGAGTTTGGCAGTACTTC. It is translated as CASSLGVWQYF.

This sequence joins TRBV4-3 and TRBJ2-7; D is possibly TRBD1 or TRBD2 (5 bases each). The V end lost 0 bases, the J end lost 7 bases, and 13 bases lay between the germline ends. There are 14 residues in the CDR3. Germline V gene data show CDR1 as LGHNA and CDR2 as YSLEER. CDR3 sequence: CASSQEGVLGEQYF. In DNA, the CDR3 is TGCGCCAGCAGCCAAGAGGGGGTTCTGGGGGAGCAGTACTTC.

This clonotype was found many times. This chain links TRBV6-2 or TRBV6-3 with TRBJ1-5; D call uncertain. Germline-derived CDR1 and CDR2 are MNHEY and SVGEGT. V lost 6 bases, J lost 0 bases, and 9 bases lay in between. This CDR3 spans 14 amino acids. DNA of the CDR3: TGTGCCAGCAGCGGTGGGAGTAGCAATCAGCCCCAGCATTTT. This sequence encodes CASSGGSSNQPQHF.

This clonotype was counted ten times or more. The chain carries TRBV28 and TRBJ2-7; possible D gene TRBD2, 5 bases. Between the trimmed V and J ends, which lost 2 bases and 2 bases, there was a span of 13 bases. Germline CDR1 reads MDHEN; CDR2 reads SYDVKM. This CDR3 spans 15 amino acids. This CDR3 reads CASSLLGLSAYEQYF. In DNA form, the CDR3 reads TGTGCCAGCAGTTTACTTGGACTGTCCGCCTACGAGCAGTACTTC.

This clonotype occurred many times. The genes are TRBV20-1 and TRBJ1-5; D possibly corresponds to TRBD1 (6 bases). Germline V CDR1 and CDR2: DFQATT, SNEGSKA (reference sequence). Trimming pared 0 bases from V and 2 bases from J, leaving 11 bases between. The CDR3 is 15 amino acids. CDR3 coding DNA: TGCAGTGCTAGAGATCAGGGGAGGGGCAATCAGCCCCAGCATTTT. Translation: CSARDQGRGNQPQHF.

At least ten counts were recorded for this clonotype. V is TRBV14 and J is TRBJ2-4; 7 positions match TRBD1. The V and J ends lost 2 bases and 8 bases, in that order; junction bases with no gene match: 3. CDR1 is SGHDN, CDR2 FVKESK, per germline. The CDR3 totals 13 residues. CDR3 DNA: TGTGCCAGCAGCCAATCACAGGGGTACATTCAGTACTTC. Residues: CASSQSQGYIQYF.

The J gene is TRBJ2-5, the V gene TRBV7-2, with 7 bases that match TRBD1. Trimming took 6 bases from V and 0 from J; bases not matched to a gene: 4. Germline values: CDR1 SGHTA, CDR2 FQGNSA. This CDR3 has 14 residues. CDR3 amino acids: CASSPGTDQETQYF. The CDR3 bases are TGTGCCAGCAGTCCAGGGACAGACCAAGAGACCCAGTACTTC. Variable domain in full (rest from reference TRBV7-2 and TRBJ2-5): GAGVSQSPSNKVTEKGKDVELRCDPISGHTALYWYRQSLGQGLEFLIYFQGNSAPDKSGLPSDRFSAERTGGSVSTLTIQRTQQEDSAVYLCASSPGTDQETQYFGPGTRLLVL.

Ten or more counts support this clonotype. The chain carries TRBV20-1 and TRBJ2-3; 9 bases match TRBD2. The CDR3 spans 14 residues. Trimming removed 1 base from V and 1 base from J; junction bases left unmatched: 0. From germline, CDR1 is DFQATT and CDR2 SNEGSKA (reference sequence). CDR3 sequence: CSARGTSGTDTQYF. The CDR3 DNA follows: TGCAGTGCTAGAGGGACTAGCGGCACAGATACGCAGTATTTT.

This clonotype was recorded many times. The chain employs TRBV11-2 and TRBJ1-2, with 8 bases fitting TRBD1. Germline lookup yields CDR1 SGHAT and CDR2 FQNNGV. After removal of 3 bases from V and 7 bases from J, the junction contained 4 bases not matched to a gene. The CDR3 contains 13 residues. Written as DNA, the CDR3 is TGTGCCAGCAGCTTCGGACAGGGACGTGGCTACACCTTC. This sequence encodes CASSFGQGRGYTF.

This clonotype has a count of ten or more. This sequence joins TRBV29-1 and TRBJ1-2; D call uncertain. Per germline, CDR1 SQVTM and CDR2 ANQGSEA. Trimming removed 1 base at V and 2 bases at J, with 8 bases between. This CDR3 region has 13 residues. CDR3 DNA sequence: TGCAGCGTTGAAGTAGCGGGGAACTATGGCTACACCTTC. Translation: CSVEVAGNYGYTF.

There are many counts of this clonotype. The rearrangement links TRBV3-1 to TRBJ2-7; D may match TRBD1 or TRBD2 (5 bases each). Germline values: CDR1 LGHDT, CDR2 YNNKEL (reference sequence). The CDR3 is made up of 15 amino acids. V was pared by 4 bases and J by 2 bases, with 15 bases between. The CDR3 loop reads CASSRISGPTYEQYF. In DNA, the CDR3 is TGTGCCAGCAGCCGCATTTCGGGACCAACCTACGAGCAGTACTTC.

This clonotype has a handful of counts. The J gene is TRBJ2-3, the V gene TRBV10-3, with D unresolved. The CDR3 is 14 residues long. Germline values: CDR1 ENHRY, CDR2 SYGVKD. The germline V and J ends were trimmed by 10 bases and 3 bases, with 17 bases remaining between them. CDR3 sequence reads: CATLRSSQTDTQYF. CDR3 nucleotide sequence: TGTGCCACCCTCCGGTCCTCACAAACAGATACGCAGTATTTT.

This clonotype was seen repeatedly, ten times or more. V usage is TRBV7-8 and J usage is TRBJ2-7; 10 nucleotides align to TRBD1. Germline trimming cut 4 bases from V and 5 bases from J; bases unmatched to any gene: 8. CDR1 is SGHVS and CDR2 is FQNEAQ in the germline V gene. The CDR3 spans 15 residues. The CDR3 reads CASSSRRDRGHEQYF. DNA for the CDR3: TGTGCCAGCAGCTCCCGCCGGGACAGGGGCCACGAGCAGTACTTC.

This clonotype turned up a few times. The rearrangement uses TRBV2 and TRBJ2-7; D possibly corresponds to TRBD2 (6 bases). The CDR3 contains 14 residues. Per germline, CDR1 SNHLY and CDR2 FYNNEI. The ends were cut back, 5 bases at V and 2 bases at J, with 13 bases in the middle. CDR3 region: CASSLGGETYEQYF. The CDR3 DNA reads TGTGCCAGCAGTTTGGGAGGCGAAACCTACGAGCAGTACTTC. Full variable domain (rest looked up from reference TRBV2 and TRBJ2-7): EPEVTQTPSHQVTQMGQEVILRCVPISNHLYFYWYRQILGQKVEFLVSFYNNEISEKSEIFDDQFSVERPDGSNFTLKIRSTKLEDSAMYFCASSLGGETYEQYFGPGTRLTVT.

Many counts were recorded for this clonotype. The chain has TRBV27 and TRBJ2-4; a possible D gene is TRBD1 (6 bases). Germline-derived CDR1 and CDR2 are MNHEY and SMNVEV (reference sequence). The CDR3 extends over 14 amino acids. V was trimmed by 6 bases and J by 6 bases, leaving 15 bases between them. CDR3 nucleotides: TGTGCCAGCAGCTACAAAGGACAGCCAAACATTCAGTACTTC. Translation: CASSYKGQPNIQYF.

Ten or more counts support this clonotype. The chain uses TRBV5-1 and TRBJ2-3, with TRBD2 matching 7 bases. The CDR3 runs to 16 residues. The J segment lost 4 bases and the V segment lost 5 bases, leaving 13 bases of the junction unmatched. Germline V CDR1 and CDR2: SGHRS, YFSETQ. CDR3 loop: CASRPYVGLQSDTQYF. The CDR3 nucleotides read TGCGCCAGCAGGCCCTACGTGGGACTACAATCAGATACGCAGTATTTT. The full variable domain, its missing parts supplied by reference TRBV5-1 and TRBJ2-3, is KAGVTQTPRYLIKTRGQQVTLSCSPISGHRSVSWYQQTPGQGLQFLFEYFSETQRNKGNFPGRFSGRQFSNSRSEMNVSTLELGDSALYLCASRPYVGLQSDTQYFGPGTRLTVL.

The rearrangement uses TRBV4-3 and TRBJ1-2, with D possibly matching TRBD1 (5 bases). The V gene lost 3 bases and the J gene lost 8 bases, with 13 bases spanning the gap. The germline gives CDR1 LGHNA, CDR2 YSLEER. The CDR3 is 13 amino acids. CDR3 sequence reads: CASSHFGQGGYTF. The CDR3 DNA is TGCGCCAGCAGCCATTTTGGGCAGGGAGGCTACACCTTC.

This clonotype was found many times. The chain joins TRBV7-6 to TRBJ2-1, with TRBD2 identical over 8 bases. The germline gives CDR1 SGHVS, CDR2 FNYEAQ. Trimming at V came to 2 bases and at J to 7 bases, leaving 7 bases not matched to a gene. The CDR3 has 15 residues. Written as DNA, the CDR3 is TGTGCCAGCAGCTTACAAGCGGGAGAAGCAAATGAGCAGTTCTTC. Its translation is CASSLQAGEANEQFF.